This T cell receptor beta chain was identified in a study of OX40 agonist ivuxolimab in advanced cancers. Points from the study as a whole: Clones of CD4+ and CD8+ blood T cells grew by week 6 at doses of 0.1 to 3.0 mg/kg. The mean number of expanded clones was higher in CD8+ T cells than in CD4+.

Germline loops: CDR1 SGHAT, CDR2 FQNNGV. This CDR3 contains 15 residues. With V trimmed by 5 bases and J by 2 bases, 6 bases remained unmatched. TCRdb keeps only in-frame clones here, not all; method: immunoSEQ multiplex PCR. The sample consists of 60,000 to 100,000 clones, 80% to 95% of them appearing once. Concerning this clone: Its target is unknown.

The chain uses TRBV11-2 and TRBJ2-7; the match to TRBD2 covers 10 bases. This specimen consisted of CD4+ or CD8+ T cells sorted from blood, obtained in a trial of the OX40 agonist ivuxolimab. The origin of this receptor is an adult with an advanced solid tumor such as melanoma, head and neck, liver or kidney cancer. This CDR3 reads CASSKGTSGAYEQYF. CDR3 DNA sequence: TGTGCCAGCAGCAAAGGAACTAGCGGGGCCTACGAGCAGTACTTC.